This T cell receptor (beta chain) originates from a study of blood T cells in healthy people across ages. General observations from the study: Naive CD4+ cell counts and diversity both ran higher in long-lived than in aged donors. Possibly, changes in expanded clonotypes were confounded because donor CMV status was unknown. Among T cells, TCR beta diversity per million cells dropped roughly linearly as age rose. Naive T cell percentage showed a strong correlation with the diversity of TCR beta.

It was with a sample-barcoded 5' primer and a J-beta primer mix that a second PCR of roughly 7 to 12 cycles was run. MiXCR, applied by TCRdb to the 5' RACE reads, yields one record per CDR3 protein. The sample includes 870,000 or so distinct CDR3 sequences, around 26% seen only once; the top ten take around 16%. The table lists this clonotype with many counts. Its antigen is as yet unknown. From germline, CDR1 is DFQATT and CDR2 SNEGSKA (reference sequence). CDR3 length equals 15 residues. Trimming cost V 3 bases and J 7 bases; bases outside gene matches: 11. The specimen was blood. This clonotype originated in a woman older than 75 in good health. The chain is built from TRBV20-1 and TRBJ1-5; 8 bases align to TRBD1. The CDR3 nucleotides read TGCAGTGCTAGTCCGCAGGGGGCGCCTAGGCAGCCCCAGCATTTT. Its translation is CSASPQGAPRQPQHF.